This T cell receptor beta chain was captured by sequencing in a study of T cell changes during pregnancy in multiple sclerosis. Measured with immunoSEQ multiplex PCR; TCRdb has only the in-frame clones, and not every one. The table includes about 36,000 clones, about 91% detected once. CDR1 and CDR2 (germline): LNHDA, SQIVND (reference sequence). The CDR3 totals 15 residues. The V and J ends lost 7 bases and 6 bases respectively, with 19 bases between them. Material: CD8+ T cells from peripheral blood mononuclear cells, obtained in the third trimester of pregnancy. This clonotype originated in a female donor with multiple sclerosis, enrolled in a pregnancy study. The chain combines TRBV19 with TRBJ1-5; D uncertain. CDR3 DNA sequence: TGTGCCAGTACTTCAACAGAAGGTTTTAGTCAGCCCCAGCATTTT. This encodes CASTSTEGFSQPQHF.